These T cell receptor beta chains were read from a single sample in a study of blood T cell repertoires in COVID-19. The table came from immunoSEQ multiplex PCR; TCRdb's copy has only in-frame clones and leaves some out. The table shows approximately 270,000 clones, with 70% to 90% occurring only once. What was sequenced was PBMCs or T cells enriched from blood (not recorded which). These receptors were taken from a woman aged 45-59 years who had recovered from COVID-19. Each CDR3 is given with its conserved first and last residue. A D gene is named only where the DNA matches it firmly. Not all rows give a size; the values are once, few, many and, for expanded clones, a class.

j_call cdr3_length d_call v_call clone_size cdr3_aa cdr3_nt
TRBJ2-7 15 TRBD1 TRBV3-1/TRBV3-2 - CASSRAGTGIYEQYF TGTGCCAGCAGCCGCGCCGGGACAGGGATCTACGAGCAGTACTTC
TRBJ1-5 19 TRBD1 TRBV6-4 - CASRDRTGRPNSGNQPQHF TGTGCCAGCAGGGATCGGACAGGGAGGCCTAATAGCGGCAATCAGCCCCAGCATTTT
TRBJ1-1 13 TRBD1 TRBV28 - CASTPDRARRAFF TGTGCCAGCACCCCCGACAGGGCTAGAAGGGCTTTCTTT
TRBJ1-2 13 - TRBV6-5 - CASSPQGLYGYTF TGTGCCAGCAGTCCGCAGGGGCTCTATGGCTACACCTTC
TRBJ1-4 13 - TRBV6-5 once CASRPRANEKLFF TGTGCCAGCAGGCCCAGGGCTAATGAAAAACTGTTTTTT
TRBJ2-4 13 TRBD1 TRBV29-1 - CSVEDRGKNIQYF TGCAGCGTTGAGGACAGGGGTAAAAACATTCAGTACTTC
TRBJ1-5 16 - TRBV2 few CASSEGAGARNQPQHF TGTGCCAGCAGTGAAGGAGCAGGGGCTCGAAATCAGCCCCAGCATTTT
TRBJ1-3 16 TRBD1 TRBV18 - CASSPFRTGAGNTIYF TGTGCCAGCTCACCATTTCGGACAGGGGCTGGAAACACCATATATTTT
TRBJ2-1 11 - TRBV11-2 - CASGEYNEQFF TGTGCCAGCGGAGAATACAATGAGCAGTTCTTC
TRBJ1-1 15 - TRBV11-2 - CASSLDGQVNTEAFF TGTGCCAGCAGCTTAGATGGACAAGTGAACACTGAAGCTTTCTTT
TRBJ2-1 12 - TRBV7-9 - CASSPDRFRQFF TGTGCCAGCAGCCCCGACAGGTTTCGGCAGTTCTTC
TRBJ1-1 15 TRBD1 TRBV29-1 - CSVEGTGGKNTEAFF TGCAGCGTTGAGGGGACAGGGGGAAAGAACACTGAAGCTTTCTTT
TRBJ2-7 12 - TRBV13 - CASSFQGYEQYF TGTGCCAGCAGCTTCCAGGGGTACGAGCAGTACTTC
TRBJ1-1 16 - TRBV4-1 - CASSQDRRGANTEAFF TGCGCCAGCAGCCAAGATCGTAGGGGCGCGAACACTGAAGCTTTCTTT
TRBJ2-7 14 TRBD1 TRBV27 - CASSLTGATYEQYF TGTGCCAGCAGTTTAACAGGGGCGACCTACGAGCAGTACTTC
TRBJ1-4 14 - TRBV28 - CASSRGGRNEKLFF TGTGCCAGCAGTAGAGGGGGTCGTAATGAAAAACTGTTTTTT
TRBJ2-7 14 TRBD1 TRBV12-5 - CASGPGQGAEEQYF TGTGCTAGTGGTCCCGGACAGGGGGCCGAGGAGCAGTACTTC
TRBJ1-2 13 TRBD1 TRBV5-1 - CASSVTGAMGYTF TGCGCCAGCAGCGTGACAGGGGCTATGGGCTACACCTTC
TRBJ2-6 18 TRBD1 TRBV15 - CATSRTGTGTAGANVLTF TGTGCCACCAGCAGAACCGGGACAGGGACTGCTGGGGCCAACGTCCTGACTTTC
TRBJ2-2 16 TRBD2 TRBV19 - CASSMGRVGNTGELFF TGTGCCAGTAGTATGGGGAGGGTAGGGAACACCGGGGAGCTGTTTTTT
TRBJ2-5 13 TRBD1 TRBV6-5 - CASRRTGAETQYF TGTGCCAGCAGACGGACAGGGGCGGAGACCCAGTACTTC
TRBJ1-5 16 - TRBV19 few CASKPTRRAGSQPQHF TGTGCCAGTAAACCTACCAGGAGGGCAGGGAGTCAGCCCCAGCATTTT
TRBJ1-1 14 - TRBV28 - CASSLGQGNTEAFF TGTGCCAGCAGTTTAGGGCAGGGGAACACTGAAGCTTTCTTT
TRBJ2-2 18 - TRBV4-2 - CASSPYPSAGTNTGELFF TGTGCCAGCAGCCCCTACCCTTCAGCGGGTACGAACACCGGGGAGCTGTTTTTT
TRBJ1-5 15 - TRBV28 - CASSTTRHADRPQHF TGTGCCAGCAGTACAACCCGACACGCTGATCGGCCCCAGCATTTT
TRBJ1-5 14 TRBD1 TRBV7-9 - CASSPAGGGQPQHF TGTGCCAGCAGCCCCGCAGGGGGAGGCCAGCCCCAGCATTTT
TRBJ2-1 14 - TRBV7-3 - CASSLTRLENEQFF TGTGCCAGCAGCTTAACCCGACTTGAAAATGAGCAGTTCTTC
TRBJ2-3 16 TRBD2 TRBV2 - CASNLGLAGATDTQYF TGTGCCAGCAATCTTGGACTAGCGGGAGCAACAGATACGCAGTATTTT
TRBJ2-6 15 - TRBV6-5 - CASHREISGANVLTF TGTGCCAGCCATAGGGAGATCTCTGGGGCCAACGTCCTGACTTTC
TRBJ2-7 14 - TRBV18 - CASSGGSGSYEQYF TGTGCCAGCTCGGGCGGTAGCGGCTCCTACGAGCAGTACTTC
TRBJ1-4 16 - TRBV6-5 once CASSYSFSGTNEKLFF TGTGCCAGCAGTTACTCGTTTTCGGGGACTAATGAAAAACTGTTTTTT
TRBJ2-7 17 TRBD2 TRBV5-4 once CASSPDSWLAGEGEQYF TGTGCCAGCAGCCCTGACTCGTGGCTAGCGGGAGAGGGCGAGCAGTACTTC
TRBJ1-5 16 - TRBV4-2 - CASSQAQGLSNQPQHF TGTGCCAGCAGCCAAGCCCAGGGATTGAGCAATCAGCCCCAGCATTTT
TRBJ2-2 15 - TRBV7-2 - CASSFRRENTGELFF TGTGCCAGCAGCTTCAGGCGGGAAAACACCGGGGAGCTGTTTTTT
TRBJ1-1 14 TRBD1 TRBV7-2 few CASSLVRGPRIAFF TGTGCCAGCAGCTTAGTAAGGGGGCCTCGTATAGCTTTCTTT
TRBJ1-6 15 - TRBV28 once CASSLASSYNSPLHF TGTGCCAGCAGTTTGGCCAGCTCCTATAATTCACCCCTCCACTTT
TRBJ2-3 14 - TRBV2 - CASNFGQGTDTQYF TGTGCCAGCAACTTCGGGCAGGGGACAGATACGCAGTATTTT
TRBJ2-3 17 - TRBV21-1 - CASSLPTTRGHTDTQYF TGTGCCAGCAGCCTTCCAACGACTAGAGGACATACAGATACGCAGTATTTT
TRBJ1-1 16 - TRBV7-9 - CASSLNLGGLATEAFF TGTGCCAGCAGCTTGAATTTAGGGGGTTTGGCTACTGAAGCTTTCTTT
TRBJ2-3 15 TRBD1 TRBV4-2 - CASSDWTGWADTQYF TGTGCCAGCAGCGATTGGACAGGGTGGGCAGATACGCAGTATTTT
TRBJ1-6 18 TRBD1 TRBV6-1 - CASSEGNRGGGVRSPLHF TGTGCCAGCAGTGAAGGAAACAGGGGTGGGGGAGTTAGATCACCCCTCCACTTT
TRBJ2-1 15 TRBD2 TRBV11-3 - CASSLGGGSYNEQFF TGTGCCAGCAGCTTAGGCGGGGGATCCTACAATGAGCAGTTCTTC
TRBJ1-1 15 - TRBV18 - CASSPSHSKISEAFF TGTGCCAGCTCACCAAGCCACAGTAAGATTTCTGAAGCTTTCTTT
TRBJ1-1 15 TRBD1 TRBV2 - CASSTGGIPNTEAFF TGTGCCAGCAGTACAGGGGGGATACCAAACACTGAAGCTTTCTTT
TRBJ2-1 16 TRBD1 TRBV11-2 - CASSSWTGSKMNEQFF TGTGCCAGCAGCTCGTGGACAGGGAGCAAAATGAATGAGCAGTTCTTC
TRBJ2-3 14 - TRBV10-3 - CAISKEGSTDTQYF TGTGCCATCAGTAAGGAGGGTAGCACAGATACGCAGTATTTT
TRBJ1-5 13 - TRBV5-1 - CASSQGNNQPQHF TGCGCCAGCAGTCAGGGGAACAATCAGCCCCAGCATTTT
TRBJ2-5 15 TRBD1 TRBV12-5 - CASGPQGQGFKTQYF TGTGCTAGTGGTCCTCAGGGACAGGGGTTCAAGACCCAGTACTTC
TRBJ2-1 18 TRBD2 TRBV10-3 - CAISDQHGLAGRYNEQFF TGTGCCATCAGTGACCAACATGGACTAGCGGGGAGATACAATGAGCAGTTCTTC
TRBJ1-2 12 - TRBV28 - CASSLSVYGYTF TGTGCCAGCAGTTTATCGGTCTATGGCTACACCTTC
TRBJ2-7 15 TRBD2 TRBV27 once CASSPPTSGPNEQYF TGTGCCAGCAGTCCGCCGACTAGCGGGCCCAACGAGCAGTACTTC